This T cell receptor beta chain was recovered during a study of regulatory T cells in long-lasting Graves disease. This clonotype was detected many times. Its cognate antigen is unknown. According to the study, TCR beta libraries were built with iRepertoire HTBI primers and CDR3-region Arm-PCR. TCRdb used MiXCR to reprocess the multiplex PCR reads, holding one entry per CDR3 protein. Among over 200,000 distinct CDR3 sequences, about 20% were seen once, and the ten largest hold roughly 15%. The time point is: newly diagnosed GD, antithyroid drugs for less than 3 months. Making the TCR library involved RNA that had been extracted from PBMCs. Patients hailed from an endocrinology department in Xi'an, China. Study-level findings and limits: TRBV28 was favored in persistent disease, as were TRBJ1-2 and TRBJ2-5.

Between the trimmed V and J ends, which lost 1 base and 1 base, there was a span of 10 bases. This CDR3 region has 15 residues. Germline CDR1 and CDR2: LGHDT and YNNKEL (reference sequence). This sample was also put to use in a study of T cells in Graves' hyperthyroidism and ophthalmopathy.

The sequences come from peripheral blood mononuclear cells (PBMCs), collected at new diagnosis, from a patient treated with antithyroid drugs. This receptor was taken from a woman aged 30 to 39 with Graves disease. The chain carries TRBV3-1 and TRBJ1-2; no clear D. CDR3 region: CASSQGSGFNYGYTF. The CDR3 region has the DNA TGTGCCAGCAGCCAAGGCTCAGGATTTAACTATGGCTACACCTTC.